Sequencing of this TCR beta chain was carried out in a study of Graves' ophthalmopathy and Graves' hyperthyroidism (dated by TCRdb to 2017 to 2018). Looking at the study overall: Peripheral blood samples were taken at the time of initial diagnosis, before any treatment was given. To tell Graves' ophthalmopathy apart from Graves' hyperthyroidism, and to predict which patients would progress to ophthalmopathy, the study relied on TCR beta repertoire signatures. In total, some 140 blood samples were TCR-sequenced: 40 to 45 ophthalmopathy, under 85 hyperthyroidism and roughly 17 hyperthyroidism-to-ophthalmopathy patients. A discovery set of 100 patients (43 ophthalmopathy, 55 to 65 stable hyperthyroidism) was enrolled to explore V-J signatures distinguishing ophthalmopathy from hyperthyroidism. An independent validation cohort was composed of about 20 hyperthyroidism patients and approximately 15 patients who later progressed from hyperthyroidism to ophthalmopathy. T-cell repertoires of thyroid tissue and blood were compared in several hyperthyroidism patients. Following sampling, methimazole starting at 30 mg daily was administered to hyperthyroidism patients, and high-dose intravenous methylprednisolone was administered to ophthalmopathy patients. The roughly 91 discovery patients were randomly divided into training and test sets at a 7:3 ratio.

The CDR1 and CDR2 encoded by the germline V gene are SGHTA and FQGNSA. From the cysteine through the phenylalanine, the CDR3 covers 16 amino acids. CDR3 DNA only is kept here, 48 bases in frame from base 1. V and J lose 0 bases and 2 bases, and a span of 13 bases separates them. TCR beta CDR3 regions were amplified from RNA transcripts for repertoire sequencing. HTBI primers and the Qiagen OneStep RT-PCR kit were used in a first-round RT-PCR, which was followed by a second-round multiplex PCR, size selection and purification. Libraries were sequenced on an Illumina HiSeq2000 using paired-end 100 bp reads. The authors' pipeline ran thus. SOAPnuke was used to process the reads, throwing out any read that had adapters, had uncalled bases, had a mean Phred below 15, or lacked an exact constant-primer or identifier match. High-quality paired reads were merged with COPE v1.2.5. Each unique nucleotide sequence was treated as a clonotype, and MiTCR v1.1 was used to align the clonotypes to the IMGT TRB V, D and J references. Only V-J combinations with frequency above 0.0001 were analysed, covering approximately 99% of repertoires. A TCR clonal expansion and chaos score per V-J combination was defined as the ratio of F50 clonal expansion to chaos observed in the TCRdist matrix. Welch's t-statistics and random forest were used to narrow the features down to around 12 V-J combinations, which were then fed into a naive Bayes classifier. The similarity between thyroid and blood repertoires was quantified using the Morisita-Horn index. TCRdb applied fastp at Q25 and MiXCR to the public reads, then kept only in-frame beta chains. Each entry merges the rows of one CDR3 protein and shows their most common DNA and genes. The V and J calls were not made by the authors but by TCRdb's processing. In all, the sample holds about 400,000 distinct CDR3 sequences, and around 17% of those were seen once. The ten largest clones add up to 1.5% to 2% of the sample.

What the authors observed across the whole study: In validation, the model predicted ophthalmopathy progression with less than 71% sensitivity and less than 80% specificity; roughly 12 predicted patients were CT-confirmed with GO in a median of about 6.2 months. In cross-validation, the 13-signature model distinguished ophthalmopathy from stable hyperthyroidism with around 90% sensitivity and over 81% specificity, while in the test set the corresponding values were roughly 80% and 75%. Most of the expanded thyroid clonotypes with a frequency above 0.001 were also detected in blood, and it was suggested that the thyroid immune response may be reflected by blood repertoires. No statistical method was used to predetermine the sample size, and group allocation was not hidden from the investigators.

This clonotype was observed at least ten times. This clone's antigen is unknown. No per-base quality is available; no much larger clone lies one base away. Patients with ophthalmopathy had moderately to severely active disease, with a Clinical Activity Score of 3 or more, a NOSPECS grade of 4 or more, and a disease duration of less than 3 months. Patients were excluded if they had other autoimmune diseases, uncontrolled infections, pregnancy or lactation. Clinical symptoms, serum thyroxine, TRAb, thyroid ultrasound and orbital computed tomography formed the basis of the diagnosis. Using Ficoll-Paque density gradient centrifugation, PBMCs were isolated from 9.5 to 10 ml of fresh peripheral blood. Trizol reagent was used to extract the total RNA, and its quality was then checked on an Agilent 2100 Bioanalyzer.

The sequence came from a woman in her late teens or twenties with Graves' ophthalmopathy. Donor details come from another sample of the same person, matched by shared clones. Sequencing used peripheral blood. The chain links TRBV7-2 with TRBJ2-5, with TRBD1 as a weak D call on 5 bases. Here the CDR3 is given as CASSLASGIRQETQYF. The nucleotides are TGTGCCAGCAGCTTAGCCTCAGGGATTAGGCAAGAGACCCAGTACTTC.